Shown below are 26 T cell receptor beta chains from a single sample sequenced in a study of T cells after yellow fever vaccination. TCRdb reprocessed the 5' RACE reads with MiXCR, giving one entry per CDR3 protein. In the table there are approximately 93,000 distinct CDR3 sequences, approximately 6.3% of which are singletons. Specimen: CD8+ T cells sorted from PBMCs, collected 10 days after the yellow fever booster vaccination. These receptors were taken from a man aged 18 to 29 who received the YFV17D yellow fever vaccine.

Many counts were recorded for this clonotype. J is TRBJ1-1 and V is TRBV5-6, with D perhaps matching TRBD1 (5 bases). Between the trimmed V and J ends, which lost 3 bases and 7 bases, there was a span of 10 bases. The CDR3 extends over 12 amino acids. CDR1 is SGHDT, CDR2 YYEEEE, per germline. The CDR3 is CASSSGVYEAFF. The CDR3 region has the DNA TGTGCCAGCAGCTCGGGGGTCTATGAAGCTTTCTTT. Filled out from reference TRBV5-6 and TRBJ1-1, the complete variable domain reads DAGVTQSPTHLIKTRGQQVTLRCSPKSGHDTVSWYQQALGQGPQFIFQYYEEEERQRGNFPDRFSGHQFPNYSSELNVNALLLGDSALYLCASSSGVYEAFFGQGTRLTVV.

The chain recombines TRBV5-1 with TRBJ1-1; D is uncertain. Trimming took 0 bases from V and 1 from J, leaving 13 bases between them. This CDR3 comprises 16 residues. From germline, CDR1 is SGHRS and CDR2 YFSETQ. The CDR3 bases are TGCGCCAGCAGCTTGGTGGACCCTACCCCGAACACTGAAGCTTTCTTT. Its translation is CASSLVDPTPNTEAFF.

This clonotype was observed a handful of times. This rearrangement joins TRBV6-1 to TRBJ2-7; D not certain. Trimming pared 1 base from V and 4 bases from J, leaving 11 bases between. The CDR3 sequence is 14 residues long. Germline loops: CDR1 MNHNS, CDR2 SASEGT. The CDR3 region is CASSEGRLEYEQYV. The CDR3 DNA reads as TGTGCCAGCAGTGAAGGCAGATTGGAGTACGAGCAGTACGTC.

V and J are TRBV5-1 and TRBJ2-5, with D possibly TRBD1 on 5 matching bases. Germline CDR1 and CDR2: SGHRS and YFSETQ. Trimming removed 4 bases from V and 4 bases from J, with 14 bases in between. The CDR3 is made up of 14 amino acids. In DNA form, the CDR3 reads TGCGCCAGCAGCCTAACAGGCATGGGAGAGACCCAGTACTTC. Translation: CASSLTGMGETQYF.

This clonotype was seen more than once but under ten times. This rearrangement joins TRBV11-2 to TRBJ1-5; D unresolved. Looked up from germline, CDR1 is SGHAT and CDR2 is FQNNGV. The CDR3 loop spans 11 amino acids. The V gene lost 1 base and the J gene lost 9 bases, with 4 bases spanning the gap. CDR3 nucleotides: TGTGCCAGCAGCTTAGGGGGGCCCCAGCATTTT. This encodes CASSLGGPQHF.

This rearrangement joins TRBV6-2 or TRBV6-3 to TRBJ2-7; 9 nucleotides match TRBD1. This CDR3 is 14 amino acids long. The ends lost 6 bases at V and 5 bases at J; junction bases unmatched: 8. Germline-derived CDR1 and CDR2 are MNHEY and SVGEGT. The CDR3 bases are TGTGCCAGCAGGGGGGACAGGGAAATCGACGAGCAGTACGTC. Amino acid sequence: CASRGDREIDEQYV.

In DNA, the CDR3 is TGTGCCAGCAGCCAACAGGGGACCGCTGAAGCTTTCTTT. Translation: CASSQQGTAEAFF. V and J are TRBV14 and TRBJ1-1; D may be TRBD1 (6 bases). Germline assignment: CDR1 SGHDN and CDR2 FVKESK. V lost 2 bases and J lost 6, with 10 bases in between. CDR3 size: 13 residues. The whole variable domain, filled in from reference TRBV14 and TRBJ1-1, reads EAGVTQFPSHSVIEKGQTVTLRCDPISGHDNLYWYRRVMGKEIKFLLHFVKESKQDESGMPNNRFLAERTGGTYSTLKVQPAELEDSGVYFCASSQQGTAEAFFGQGTRLTVV.

The V and J genes are TRBV28 and TRBJ2-5; D may be TRBD2 (6 bases). This CDR3 spans 16 amino acids. Trimming took 2 bases from V and 5 from J, leaving 18 bases between them. Germline V gives CDR1 MDHEN, CDR2 SYDVKM. The CDR3 region has the DNA TGTGCCAGCAGTTTAGGGGACTGGAGATTGTCGGAGACCCAGTACTTC. Its translation: CASSLGDWRLSETQYF.

This chain uses TRBV29-1 with TRBJ1-1; a possible D gene is TRBD1 (5 bases). Germline assignment: CDR1 SQVTM and CDR2 ANQGSEA. Trimming took off 7 bases at V and 2 bases at J, with 11 bases between the two ends. CDR3 size: 12 residues. The CDR3 bases are TGCAGCGCCCTAGGGACCAACACTGAAGCTTTCTTT. This translates into CSALGTNTEAFF. The full variable domain, rest sourced from reference TRBV29-1 and TRBJ1-1, is SAVISQKPSRDICQRGTSLTIQCQVDSQVTMMFWYRQQPGQSLTLIATANQGSEATYESGFVIDKFPISRPNLTFSTLTVSNMSPEDSSIYLCSALGTNTEAFFGQGTRLTVV.

The rearrangement joins TRBV11-2 to TRBJ2-3, with unresolved D. In germline, CDR1 is SGHAT, CDR2 FQNNGV. This CDR3 is 14 amino acids long. Trimming pared 4 bases from V and 4 bases from J, leaving 12 bases between. CDR3 sequence: CASSSEASPDTQYF. CDR3 sequence (DNA): TGTGCCAGCAGCTCCGAAGCGTCGCCAGATACGCAGTATTTT.

This clonotype appeared a few times. The gene calls are TRBV4-2 and TRBJ2-1; D uncertain. The ends were cut back, 2 bases at V and 12 bases at J, with 14 bases in the middle. CDR3 length: 13 residues. The germline gives CDR1 LGHNA, CDR2 YNFKEQ. DNA of the CDR3: TGTGCCAGCAGCCAACCCTCTGGAGTGGCGCAGTTCTTC. Translation gives CASSQPSGVAQFF.

This clonotype has more than one count but fewer than ten. This chain uses TRBV4-1 with TRBJ2-1, with D perhaps TRBD1 (5 bases). Deletions cut 4 bases from V and 2 bases from J, with 12 bases between. This CDR3 contains 15 residues. Germline V gene sequence: CDR1 MGHRA, CDR2 YSYEKL. The CDR3 protein is CASSPPRGTYNEQFF. DNA for the CDR3: TGCGCCAGCAGCCCCCCTAGGGGAACCTACAATGAGCAGTTCTTC.

Remarks on this clonotype: This clone may be a read error of a much larger clone one base away. The chain employs TRBV5-1 and TRBJ2-7; 8 bases are a match to TRBD1. Germline CDR1 and CDR2: SGHRS and YFSETQ. This CDR3 is 13 amino acids long. V shed 8 bases, J shed 2 bases, and the junction held 6 bases outside the gene matches. In DNA form, the CDR3 reads TGCGCCAGAAGCCCACAGGGGGCCTACGAGCAGTACTTC. Residues: CARSPQGAYEQYF. The complete variable domain, with remaining parts taken from reference TRBV5-1 and TRBJ2-7, reads KAGVTQTPRYLIKTRGQQVTLSCSPISGHRSVSWYQQTPGQGLQFLFEYFSETQRNKGNFPGRFSGRQFSNSRSEMNVSTLELGDSALYLCARSPQGAYEQYFGPGTRLTVT.

This clonotype was counted ten times or more. For the CDR3, the DNA is TGTGCCAGTAATGGCGGGGCCTCCTACAATGAGCAGTTCTTC. It encodes CASNGGASYNEQFF. This chain connects TRBV19 to TRBJ2-1; TRBD2 is a possible D gene (6 bases). This CDR3 contains 14 residues. Germline CDR1 and CDR2: LNHDA and SQIVND (reference sequence). With 7 bases removed from V and 0 bases from J, the gap between germline ends came to 10 bases.

CDR3 sequence reads: CASSFRTSGGAGTGELFF. In DNA form, the CDR3 reads TGTGCCAGCAGCTTCCGGACTAGCGGGGGGGCCGGCACCGGGGAGCTGTTTTTT. The V gene is TRBV7-9, the J gene TRBJ2-2; 15 bases map to TRBD2. V dropped 3 bases and J dropped 4; count of bases not matched to a gene: 6. From germline, CDR1 is SEHNR and CDR2 FQNEAQ (reference sequence). The CDR3 runs 18 residues.

This clonotype was recorded at least ten times. The J gene is TRBJ2-7, the V gene TRBV5-1, with 9 bases fitting TRBD1. V trimming: 7 bases; J trimming: 0 bases; junction bases outside the gene matches: 5. From germline, CDR1 is SGHRS and CDR2 YFSETQ. CDR3 size: 14 residues. The CDR3 spells CASRGTGSSYEQYV. DNA of the CDR3: TGCGCCAGCCGCGGGACAGGGAGCTCCTACGAGCAGTACGTC.

The chain links TRBV6-5 to TRBJ1-1; TRBD1 aligns across 8 bases. CDR1 is MNHEY and CDR2 is SVGAGI in the germline V gene. The CDR3 covers 16 residues. J lost 3 bases, V lost 0 bases, and 6 bases had no gene match. The CDR3 nucleotides read TGTGCCAGCAGTTACTCCCAGGGGGCCTGGTACACTGAAGCTTTCTTT. Its translation: CASSYSQGAWYTEAFF.

This chain joins TRBV15 and TRBJ2-3; no firm D call. This CDR3 contains 13 residues. The germline CDR1 and CDR2 sequences are LNHNV and YYDKDF (reference sequence). Deletions cut 3 bases from V and 0 bases from J, with 4 bases between. This chain's CDR3 is CATSRDSTDTQYF. Here the CDR3 DNA reads TGTGCCACCAGCAGGGACAGCACAGATACGCAGTATTTT.

This clonotype was observed at least ten times. The V and J genes are TRBV7-3 and TRBJ1-1; maybe TRBD1 (6 bases). The germline gives CDR1 SGHTA, CDR2 FQGTGA. The CDR3 is made up of 14 amino acids. V lost 2 bases and J 5 bases, leaving 12 bases between the germline ends. CDR3 protein: CASSLGGGWTEAFF. As DNA, the CDR3 is TGTGCCAGCAGCTTAGGAGGGGGTTGGACTGAAGCTTTCTTT. Using reference TRBV7-3 and TRBJ1-1 for the parts outside the CDR3, the full variable domain is GAGVSQTPSNKVTEKGKYVELRCDPISGHTALYWYRQSLGQGPEFLIYFQGTGAADDSGLPNDRFFAVRPEGSVSTLKIQRTERGDSAVYLCASSLGGGWTEAFFGQGTRLTVV.

This clonotype has just a few counts. This rearrangement joins TRBV6-5 to TRBJ1-2, with 12 bases lining up with TRBD1. The CDR3 is 16 amino acids. J gave up 4 bases and V 6 bases, and 9 bases lay outside the gene matches. The V gene's germline CDR1 is MNHEY and CDR2 SVGAGI. The CDR3 coding sequence is TGTGCCAGCAGCCCCGGGACAGGGGGCGCTGGCTATGGCTACACCTTC. It yields the protein CASSPGTGGAGYGYTF.

This clonotype turned up a few times. The rearrangement joins TRBV7-2 to TRBJ1-2; 7 bases match TRBD1. The CDR3 totals 15 residues. Germline V gene sequence: CDR1 SGHTA, CDR2 FQGNSA. The J segment lost 6 bases and the V segment lost 2 bases, leaving 9 bases of the junction unmatched. In DNA form, the CDR3 reads TGTGCCAGCAGCTTAAAAGGGAACAGGGGCCATGGCTACACCTTC. Encoded protein: CASSLKGNRGHGYTF.

This clonotype appeared a few times. The chain is built from TRBV6-2 or TRBV6-3 and TRBJ2-1; TRBD1 agrees at 10 bases. From germline, CDR1 is MNHEY and CDR2 SVGEGT. CDR3 size: 19 residues. The trim removed 0 bases at V and 1 base at J, leaving 9 bases unmatched. For the CDR3, the DNA is TGTGCCAGCAGTTACTCTGGTCCGTGGACAGGGGGATCCTACAATGAGCAGTTCTTC. As protein: CASSYSGPWTGGSYNEQFF.

In its sample, this clonotype was seen many times. The chain combines TRBV4-1 with TRBJ1-5; the match to TRBD1 covers 7 bases. This CDR3 is 15 amino acids long. In germline, CDR1 is MGHRA, CDR2 YSYEKL. The ends lost 3 bases at V and 3 bases at J; junction bases unmatched: 5. CDR3 region: CASSQRGQNNQPQHF. DNA for the CDR3: TGCGCCAGCAGCCAGAGGGGACAGAACAATCAGCCCCAGCATTTT.

The V gene is TRBV25-1, the J gene TRBJ2-1; TRBD2 agrees at 14 bases. V lost 7 bases, J lost 9 bases, and 8 bases stayed unmatched. The CDR3 runs 15 residues. The germline V gene has CDR1 MGHDK and CDR2 SYGVNS. The CDR3: CASTRTSGGSGEQFF. CDR3 DNA: TGTGCCAGCACCCGGACTAGCGGGGGGAGTGGTGAGCAGTTCTTC.

There are a few counts of this clonotype. J is TRBJ2-7 and V is TRBV28; 10 nucleotides align to TRBD2. Per the germline V gene, CDR1 is MDHEN and CDR2 is SYDVKM. V shed 3 bases and J 7 bases; nucleotides not matched to a gene: 15. The CDR3 spans 17 residues. CDR3 sequence reads: CASSFTAGGTSGAEQYV. The CDR3 DNA reads TGTGCCAGCAGTTTTACGGCTGGTGGAACTAGCGGGGCTGAGCAGTACGTC.

This chain joins TRBV7-8 and TRBJ2-4, with D tentatively TRBD1 or TRBD2 (6 bases each). CDR3 length: 19 amino acids. Germline V gene lookup returns CDR1 SGHVS and CDR2 FQNEAQ. Deletions cut 5 bases from V and 2 bases from J, with 25 bases between. CDR3 coding DNA: TGTGCCAGCAGCCTCAGAGGGGGGTTAGCGCAAGATTCCAAAAACATTCAGTACTTC. It specifies CASSLRGGLAQDSKNIQYF.